Presented here are 20 T cell receptor beta chains from one specimen sequenced in a study of T cell changes during pregnancy in multiple sclerosis. Using immunoSEQ multiplex PCR, the repertoire was profiled, and TCRdb retains in-frame clones only, with some absent. The table lists about 48,000 clones, 85% to 95% of them singletons. Material: CD4+ T cells from peripheral blood mononuclear cells, obtained in the second trimester of pregnancy. Every receptor here comes from a female donor in good health, enrolled as a control in a pregnancy study.

This chain links TRBV23-1 with TRBJ1-5; TRBD1 is a possible D gene (6 bases). TRBV23-1 is classed as an ORF, of uncertain function. Trimming took off 0 bases at V and 6 bases at J, with 18 bases between the two ends. CDR3 length: 17 amino acids. CDR3 in amino acids: CASSQSGTRGKGQPQHF. CDR3 coding DNA: TGCGCCAGCAGTCAATCGGGGACCAGGGGAAAGGGTCAGCCCCAGCATTTT.

V usage is TRBV11-2 and J usage is TRBJ1-2; D remains unclear. Trimming took off 2 bases at V and 0 bases at J, with 7 bases between the two ends. The CDR3 is 14 residues long. Germline assignment: CDR1 SGHAT and CDR2 FQNNGV. In DNA, the CDR3 is TGTGCCAGCAGCTTAACGACAACTAACTATGGCTACACCTTC. This encodes CASSLTTTNYGYTF.

V is TRBV4-2 and J is TRBJ1-3; 7 bases map to TRBD1. The CDR3 contains 16 residues. From germline, CDR1 is LGHNA and CDR2 YNFKEQ. V shed 6 bases, J shed 2 bases, and the junction held 10 bases outside the gene matches. This chain's CDR3 is CASSPTPTGAGNTIYF. The DNA for the CDR3 is TGTGCCAGCAGTCCTACCCCCACAGGGGCTGGAAACACCATATATTTT.

The chain employs TRBV28 and TRBJ2-7; 7 nucleotides agree with TRBD1. The CDR3 is made up of 12 amino acids. The V and J ends lost 10 bases and 5 bases, in that order; junction bases with no gene match: 8. Germline V gene data show CDR1 as MDHEN and CDR2 as SYDVKM. CDR3 nucleotides: TGTGCCATTCAGACAGGGTGGGACGAGCAGTACTTC. Protein product: CAIQTGWDEQYF.

The chain joins TRBV5-5 to TRBJ1-5; 7 bases agree with TRBD1. V lost 4 bases and J lost 9; bases outside the gene matches: 16. This CDR3 spans 16 amino acids. Germline V gene sequence: CDR1 SGHKS, CDR2 YYEKEE (reference sequence). The CDR3 DNA follows: TGTGCCAGCAGCCCGGGGACAGAGGGCCGACTTTGGCCCCAGCATTTT. Translation: CASSPGTEGRLWPQHF. Looking up the rest from reference TRBV5-5 and TRBJ1-5 gives the full variable domain: DAGVTQSPTHLIKTRGQQVTLRCSPISGHKSVSWYQQVLGQGPQFIFQYYEKEERGRGNFPDRFSARQFPNYSSELNVNALLLGDSALYLCASSPGTEGRLWPQHFGDGTRLSIL.

The chain carries TRBV7-8 and TRBJ2-1; 9 positions agree with TRBD2. The J segment lost 7 bases and the V segment lost 4 bases, leaving 8 bases of the junction unmatched. Germline-derived CDR1 and CDR2 are SGHVS and FQNEAQ. CDR3 length: 15 amino acids. The CDR3 loop is CASSSRLAVYNEQFF. The CDR3 region has the DNA TGTGCCAGCAGCTCCAGACTAGCGGTCTATAATGAGCAGTTCTTC.

The rearrangement joins TRBV27 to TRBJ2-7; 9 bases agree with TRBD1. Germline V CDR1 and CDR2: MNHEY, SMNVEV (reference sequence). Trimming cost V 3 bases and J 4 bases; bases outside gene matches: 7. The CDR3 spans 15 residues. The DNA for the CDR3 is TGTGCCAGCAGTTTTCGATGGGACAGGGTTTACGAGCAGTACTTC. This gives the protein CASSFRWDRVYEQYF.

J is TRBJ2-2 and V is TRBV19, with 12 bases aligning to TRBD2. CDR1 is LNHDA and CDR2 is SQIVND in the germline V gene (reference sequence). The junction had 6 bases not matched to a gene; V was cut back by 6 bases and J by 7 bases. This CDR3 is built from 15 residues. The chain's CDR3 is CASRGTSGSGGELFF. CDR3 in DNA: TGTGCCAGTAGGGGGACTAGCGGGTCGGGCGGGGAGCTGTTTTTT. Full variable domain (missing parts from reference TRBV19 and TRBJ2-2): DGGITQSPKYLFRKEGQNVTLSCEQNLNHDAMYWYRQDPGQGLRLIYYSQIVNDFQKGDIAEGYSVSREKKESFPLTVTSAQKNPTAFYLCASRGTSGSGGELFFGEGSRLTVL.

This clone has a handful of counts. V usage is TRBV9 and J usage is TRBJ1-2, with D possibly TRBD1 on 6 matching bases. From germline, CDR1 is SGDLS and CDR2 YYNGEE. The CDR3 sequence is 15 residues long. Trimming shortened V by 4 bases and J by 2 bases, and 15 bases separated the two germline ends. CDR3 protein: CASSSSQTGNYGYTF. In DNA, the CDR3 is TGTGCCAGCAGCTCATCACAGACAGGCAACTATGGCTACACCTTC.

This chain joins TRBV2 and TRBJ1-1, with 9 bases aligning to TRBD1. This CDR3 comprises 17 residues. V lost 5 bases to trimming and J lost 1 base; unmatched junction nucleotides: 11. The V gene's germline CDR1 is SNHLY and CDR2 FYNNEI. The CDR3 DNA sequence: TGTGCCAGCAGTTTACAGGGGGCGCATGGAGGGAACACTGAAGCTTTCTTT. Its protein product is CASSLQGAHGGNTEAFF.

The J gene is TRBJ2-2, the V gene TRBV29-1, with no clear D. The germline CDR1 and CDR2 sequences are SQVTM and ANQGSEA. The length of the CDR3 is 12 residues. The V end was cut by 7 bases, the J end by 6 bases, with 12 bases between. Here the CDR3 reads CSGVSGSGELFF. The DNA for the CDR3 is TGCAGCGGCGTATCGGGTTCCGGGGAGCTGTTTTTT.

The V call is TRBV18, the J call TRBJ1-2; no firm D call. CDR1 and CDR2 (germline): KGHSH, LQKENI. Deletions cut 2 bases from V and 7 bases from J, with 8 bases between. The CDR3 length is 12 residues. The CDR3 spells CASSPGGSGYTF. The CDR3 DNA follows: TGTGCCAGCTCACCAGGAGGGAGTGGCTACACCTTC. Full variable domain (rest looked up from reference TRBV18 and TRBJ1-2): NAGVMQNPRHLVRRRGQEARLRCSPMKGHSHVYWYRQLPEEGLKFMVYLQKENIIDESGMPKERFSAEFPKEGPSILRIQQVVRGDSAAYFCASSPGGSGYTFGSGTRLTVV.

This sequence joins TRBV5-1 and TRBJ2-5; D is undetermined. V was pared by 2 bases and J by 2 bases, with 10 bases between. This CDR3 comprises 14 residues. Germline V lookup: CDR1 SGHRS, CDR2 YFSETQ. CDR3 in amino acids: CASSFQASQETQYF. In nucleotides, the CDR3 is TGCGCCAGCAGCTTCCAGGCGTCACAAGAGACCCAGTACTTC. The whole variable domain, filled in from reference TRBV5-1 and TRBJ2-5, reads KAGVTQTPRYLIKTRGQQVTLSCSPISGHRSVSWYQQTPGQGLQFLFEYFSETQRNKGNFPGRFSGRQFSNSRSEMNVSTLELGDSALYLCASSFQASQETQYFGPGTRLLVL.

There are a few counts of this clone. This chain links TRBV6-5 with TRBJ1-1; 7 nucleotides agree with TRBD1. V lost 6 bases to trimming and J lost 4 bases; unmatched junction nucleotides: 5. Looked up from germline, CDR1 is MNHEY and CDR2 is SVGAGI. The CDR3 runs 13 residues. CDR3: CASSPGGGTEAFF. CDR3 in DNA: TGTGCCAGCAGCCCAGGGGGAGGCACTGAAGCTTTCTTT.

DNA of the CDR3: TGTGCCAGCTCGCCGGGACAGGGCTCCTACGAGCAGTACTTC. Its translation: CASSPGQGSYEQYF. The V call is TRBV18, the J call TRBJ2-7; 9 nucleotides match TRBD1. After removal of 6 bases from V and 0 bases from J, the junction contained 3 bases not matched to a gene. Germline V gene sequence: CDR1 KGHSH, CDR2 LQKENI. The CDR3 has 14 amino acids. Filled out from reference TRBV18 and TRBJ2-7, the complete variable domain reads NAGVMQNPRHLVRRRGQEARLRCSPMKGHSHVYWYRQLPEEGLKFMVYLQKENIIDESGMPKERFSAEFPKEGPSILRIQQVVRGDSAAYFCASSPGQGSYEQYFGPGTRLTVT.

The chain carries TRBV4-3 and TRBJ1-4, with D hard to call. This CDR3 has 14 residues. V was cut by 6 bases and J by 7 bases, with 15 bases left in between. Germline CDR1 reads LGHNA; CDR2 reads YSLEER. The CDR3 sequence: CASSPEEISEKLFF. CDR3 coding DNA: TGCGCCAGCAGTCCTGAGGAGATAAGTGAAAAACTGTTTTTT.

J is TRBJ2-1 and V is TRBV29-1; D remains ambiguous. The CDR3 sequence is 14 residues long. CDR1 and CDR2 (germline): SQVTM, ANQGSEA. The ends were cut back, 7 bases at V and 0 bases at J, with 13 bases in the middle. CDR3 protein: CSAPMLSSYNEQFF. The CDR3 DNA is TGCAGCGCTCCAATGCTGAGCTCCTACAATGAGCAGTTCTTC.

The J gene is TRBJ2-2, the V gene TRBV4-1; the D gene is possibly TRBD2 (6 bases). The CDR3 is made up of 14 amino acids. The germline V and J ends were trimmed by 4 bases and 5 bases, with 11 bases remaining between them. Germline V gene sequence: CDR1 MGHRA, CDR2 YSYEKL. CDR3 DNA: TGCGCCAGCAGCCCTCTAGGAGGGACCGGGGAGCTGTTTTTT. Translation: CASSPLGGTGELFF.

The genes are TRBV5-1 and TRBJ1-3; D is unresolved. The CDR3 runs to 14 residues. The V and J ends lost 2 bases and 1 base respectively, with 7 bases between them. Germline V gene lookup returns CDR1 SGHRS and CDR2 YFSETQ. The CDR3 sequence is CASSFSDSGNTIYF. DNA for the CDR3: TGCGCCAGCAGCTTCAGTGATTCTGGAAACACCATATATTTT.

The genes are TRBV30 and TRBJ1-2, with 8 bases aligning to TRBD1. CDR1 and CDR2 from the germline V gene are GTSNPN and SVGIG (reference sequence). The CDR3 contains 13 residues. V lost 0 bases to trimming and J lost 4 bases; unmatched junction nucleotides: 1. CDR3 coding DNA: TGTGCCTGGAGTGTGGACAGGGTCTATGGCTACACCTTC. It yields the protein CAWSVDRVYGYTF.